This T cell receptor beta chain was documented in a study of shared clonotypes between healthy human individuals. Points from the study as a whole: Non-shared clonotypes displayed generation probabilities falling below those of clonotypes present in all four donors.

As originally analysed: Filtering was not the same, since immunoSEQ gave junction-only sequences without quality scores. The data were produced by immunoSEQ multiplex PCR, yet TCRdb's version contains in-frame clones alone and is incomplete. That table is the source of V, J and clone size, and D and trimming were worked out from the DNA. The sample consists of around 1.1 million clones, 75% to 85% of them appearing once. CDR1 SGHVS and CDR2 FQNEAQ come from the germline V gene. This CDR3 has 14 amino acids. Trimming cost V 5 bases and J 8 bases; bases outside gene matches: 9. In the case of this clone: Its antigen remains unidentified.

This clonotype was obtained from a young man in good health. Some clones in this sample may be carry-over from other donors' samples. The chain has TRBV7-8 and TRBJ1-2; TRBD1 matches 9 bases. The sample consisted of memory CD4+ T cells from PBMCs. Described subset: CD45RA-negative fraction. DNA for the CDR3: TGTGCCAGCAGCCCCGAGACAGGGGGATCGGGCTACACCTTC. Encoded protein: CASSPETGGSGYTF.